This TCR beta chain came from a study of CD8+ T cells in alopecia areata. Overall study: Patients in the study were on tofacitinib for 6 to 18 months, then off it for 6 months.

Study-wide results and limits: In scalp samples, resident alphabeta T cells of normal skin are also sequenced. Lesional tissue from the scalp (especially in alopecia totalis/universalis) showed higher clonality than normal scalp.

V was pared by 1 base and J by 1 base, with 18 bases between. Germline V lookup: CDR1 MGHRA, CDR2 YSYEKL. The CDR3 is 18 amino acids. This clone came up once. Its antigen is not identified. From PBMCs, CD4+ and CD8+ T cells were sorted. As the sequencing template, cDNA was produced by extracting RNA and reverse transcribing it. Repertoires were generated with immunoSEQ multiplex PCR, while TCRdb's copy carries only in-frame clones and drops some. The table records approximately 140,000 clones, 40% to 50% of them present only once. This clonotype originated in a human donor with alopecia areata. The chain employs TRBV4-1 and TRBJ2-3; D possibly corresponds to TRBD2 (5 bases). Sequenced input: CD4+ T cells sorted from blood. The CDR3 here is CASSQGQRLVGGTDTQYF. CDR3 sequence (DNA): TGCGCCAGCAGCCAAGGACAACGATTAGTGGGAGGCACAGATACGCAGTATTTT.